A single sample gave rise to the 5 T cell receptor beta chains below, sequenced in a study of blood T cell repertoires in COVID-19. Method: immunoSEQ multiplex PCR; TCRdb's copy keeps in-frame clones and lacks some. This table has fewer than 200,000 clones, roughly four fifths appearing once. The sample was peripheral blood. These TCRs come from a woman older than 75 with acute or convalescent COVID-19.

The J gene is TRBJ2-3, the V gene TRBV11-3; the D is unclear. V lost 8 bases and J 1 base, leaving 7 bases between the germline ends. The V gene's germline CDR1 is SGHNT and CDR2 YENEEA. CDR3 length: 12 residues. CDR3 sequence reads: CASGQGTDTQYF. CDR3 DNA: TGTGCCAGCGGGCAGGGCACAGATACGCAGTATTTT. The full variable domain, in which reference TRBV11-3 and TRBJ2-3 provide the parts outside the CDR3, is EAGVVQSPRYKIIEKKQPVAFWCNPISGHNTLYWYLQNLGQGPELLIRYENEEAVDDSQLPKDRFSAERLKGVDSTLKIQPAELGDSAVYLCASGQGTDTQYFGPGTRLTVL.

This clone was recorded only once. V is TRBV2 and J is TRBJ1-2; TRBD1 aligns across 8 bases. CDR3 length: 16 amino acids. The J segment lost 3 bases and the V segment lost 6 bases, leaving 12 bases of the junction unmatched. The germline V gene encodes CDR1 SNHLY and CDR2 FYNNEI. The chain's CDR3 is CASRLAGGAVDYGYTF. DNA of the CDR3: TGTGCCAGCAGACTAGCAGGGGGCGCGGTAGACTATGGCTACACCTTC.

CDR3 DNA: TGTGCCATCAGTGCAGCAGGGGGAAGGACAGATACGCAGTATTTT. Residues: CAISAAGGRTDTQYF. The rearrangement links TRBV10-3 to TRBJ2-3; TRBD1 matches 7 bases. This CDR3 has 15 amino acids. The junction had 7 bases not matched to a gene; V was cut back by 4 bases and J by 3 bases. Germline V lookup: CDR1 ENHRY, CDR2 SYGVKD.

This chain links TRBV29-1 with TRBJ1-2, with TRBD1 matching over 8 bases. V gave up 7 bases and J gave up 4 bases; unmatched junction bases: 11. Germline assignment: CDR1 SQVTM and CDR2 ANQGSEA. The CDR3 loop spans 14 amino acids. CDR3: CSAQDRALLYGYTF. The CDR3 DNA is TGCAGCGCCCAGGACAGGGCCCTTCTCTATGGCTACACCTTC.

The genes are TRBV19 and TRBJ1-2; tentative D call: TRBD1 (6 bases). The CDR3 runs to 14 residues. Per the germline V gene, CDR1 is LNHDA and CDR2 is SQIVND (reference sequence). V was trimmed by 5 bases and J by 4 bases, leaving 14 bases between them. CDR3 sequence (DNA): TGTGCCAGTAGTGCCCTAGGACAGATCTATGGCTACACCTTC. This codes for CASSALGQIYGYTF.